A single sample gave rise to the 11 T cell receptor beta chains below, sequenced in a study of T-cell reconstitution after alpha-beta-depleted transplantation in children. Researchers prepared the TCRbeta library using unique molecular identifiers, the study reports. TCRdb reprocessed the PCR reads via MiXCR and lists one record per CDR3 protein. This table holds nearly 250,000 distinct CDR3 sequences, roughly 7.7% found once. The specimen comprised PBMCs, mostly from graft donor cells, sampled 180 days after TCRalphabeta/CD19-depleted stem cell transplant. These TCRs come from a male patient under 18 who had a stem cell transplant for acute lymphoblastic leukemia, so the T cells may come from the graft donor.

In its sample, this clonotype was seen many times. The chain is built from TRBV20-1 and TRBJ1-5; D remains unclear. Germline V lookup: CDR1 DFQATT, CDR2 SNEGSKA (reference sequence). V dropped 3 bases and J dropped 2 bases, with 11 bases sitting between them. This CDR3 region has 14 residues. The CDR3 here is CSASSRLGNQPQHF. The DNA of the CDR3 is TGCAGTGCTAGTTCCAGGTTAGGCAATCAGCCCCAGCATTTT.

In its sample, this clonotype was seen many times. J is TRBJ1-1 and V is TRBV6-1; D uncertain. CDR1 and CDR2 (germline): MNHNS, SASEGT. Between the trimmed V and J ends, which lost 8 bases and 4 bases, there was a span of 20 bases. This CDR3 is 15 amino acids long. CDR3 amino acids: CASGLRVGRGTEAFF. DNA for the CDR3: TGTGCCAGCGGGCTACGGGTCGGGCGAGGCACTGAAGCTTTCTTT.

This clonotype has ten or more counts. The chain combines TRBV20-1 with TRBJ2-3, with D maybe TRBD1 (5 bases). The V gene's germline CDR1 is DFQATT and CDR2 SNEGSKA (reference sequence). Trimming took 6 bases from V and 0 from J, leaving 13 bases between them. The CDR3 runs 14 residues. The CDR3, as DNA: TGCAGTGCGTCAAGACAGTTTAGCACAGATACGCAGTATTTT. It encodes CSASRQFSTDTQYF.

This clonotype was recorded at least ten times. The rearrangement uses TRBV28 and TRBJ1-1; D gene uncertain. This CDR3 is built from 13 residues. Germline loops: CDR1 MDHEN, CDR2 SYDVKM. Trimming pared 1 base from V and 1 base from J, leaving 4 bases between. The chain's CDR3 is CASSLFWNTEAFF. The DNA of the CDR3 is TGTGCCAGCAGTTTATTCTGGAACACTGAAGCTTTCTTT.

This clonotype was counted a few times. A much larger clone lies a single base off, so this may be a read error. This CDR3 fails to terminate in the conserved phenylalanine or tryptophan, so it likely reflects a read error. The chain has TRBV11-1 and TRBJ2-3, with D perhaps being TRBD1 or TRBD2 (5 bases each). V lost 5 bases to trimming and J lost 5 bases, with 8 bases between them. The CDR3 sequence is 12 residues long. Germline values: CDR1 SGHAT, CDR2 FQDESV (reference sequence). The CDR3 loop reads CASSRDLDTQYS. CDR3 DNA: TGTGCCAGCAGCAGGGACCTAGATACGCAGTATTCT.

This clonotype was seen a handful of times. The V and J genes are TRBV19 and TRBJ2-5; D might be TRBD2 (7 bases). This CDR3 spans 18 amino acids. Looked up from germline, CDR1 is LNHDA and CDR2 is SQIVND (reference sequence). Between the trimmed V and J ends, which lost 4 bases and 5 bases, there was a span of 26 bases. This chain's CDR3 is CASSKRVVGGGAGETQYF. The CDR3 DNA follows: TGTGCCAGTAGTAAGCGGGTCGTTGGAGGGGGGGCCGGGGAGACCCAGTACTTC.

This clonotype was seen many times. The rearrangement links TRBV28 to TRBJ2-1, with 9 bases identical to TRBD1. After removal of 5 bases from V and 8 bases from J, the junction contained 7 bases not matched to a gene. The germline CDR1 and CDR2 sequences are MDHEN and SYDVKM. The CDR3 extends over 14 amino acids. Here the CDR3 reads CASSPGTGQDEQFF. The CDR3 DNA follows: TGTGCCAGCAGTCCCGGGACAGGGCAAGATGAGCAGTTCTTC.

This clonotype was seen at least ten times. CDR3 coding DNA: TGTGCCAGCAGGCGCCAGAACACTGAAGCTTTCTTT. Translated: CASRRQNTEAFF. The rearrangement uses TRBV6-6 and TRBJ1-1, with D uncertain. The germline gives CDR1 MNHNY, CDR2 SVGAGI (reference sequence). V was cut by 6 bases and J by 1 base, with 6 bases left in between. CDR3 length equals 12 residues.

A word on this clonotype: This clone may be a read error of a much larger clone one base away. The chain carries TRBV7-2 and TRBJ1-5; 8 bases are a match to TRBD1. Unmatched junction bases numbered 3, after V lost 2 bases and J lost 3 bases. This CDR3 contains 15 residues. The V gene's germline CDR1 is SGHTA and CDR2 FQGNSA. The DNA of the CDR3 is TGTGCCAGCAGCTTACAGACAGGGGCCAATCAGCCCCAGCATTTT. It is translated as CASSLQTGANQPQHF.

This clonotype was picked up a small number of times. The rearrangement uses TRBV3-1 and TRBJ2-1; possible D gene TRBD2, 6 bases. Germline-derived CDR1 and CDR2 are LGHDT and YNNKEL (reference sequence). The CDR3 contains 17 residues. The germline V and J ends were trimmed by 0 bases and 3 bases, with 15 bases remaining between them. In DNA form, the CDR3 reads TGTGCCAGCAGCCAAGAGAGGGCGGGGTACTTCTACAATGAGCAGTTCTTC. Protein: CASSQERAGYFYNEQFF.

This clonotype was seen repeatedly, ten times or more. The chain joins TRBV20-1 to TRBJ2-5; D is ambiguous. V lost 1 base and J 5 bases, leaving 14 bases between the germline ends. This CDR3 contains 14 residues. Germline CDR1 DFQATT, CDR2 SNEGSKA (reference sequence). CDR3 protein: CSARGWTIGETQYF. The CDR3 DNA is TGCAGTGCTAGAGGCTGGACCATCGGGGAGACCCAGTACTTC.